This paragraph covers one T cell receptor beta chain sequence. The antigen is unknown. The sample belongs to a study of T cell repertoires in cytomegalovirus infection. Overall study: Recently identified HLA-C-restricted and well-studied HLA-B-restricted CMV epitopes were used. TCR beta signatures that were public indicated CMV infection and matching HLA type. The study's findings and limits: CMV-specific HLA-C-restricted TCR beta clonotypes dominated the ex vivo response. Carriers of CMV and the relevant HLA type were discriminated by public TCR beta frequency.

TCRdb reanalysed the reads using MiXCR and keeps one entry per CDR3 protein. Among tens of thousands of distinct CDR3 sequences listed, 25% to 30% were seen once. CDR1 is SGHAT and CDR2 is FQNNGV in the germline V gene. V gave up 4 bases and J gave up 4 bases, with 14 bases separating them. The CDR3 is made up of 15 amino acids. The TCR was taken from a human donor in good health (CMV status not recorded). Some clones in this sample may be carry-over from other donors' samples. This material consisted of CD8+ T cells from cultured PBMCs, taken from culture after CMV antigen stimulation. V gene TRBV11-2 combines with J gene TRBJ2-1, with D possibly being TRBD1 (5 bases). The CDR3 here is CASSSWGRGYNEQFF. The CDR3 bases are TGTGCCAGCAGCTCATGGGGTAGGGGTTACAATGAGCAGTTCTTC.